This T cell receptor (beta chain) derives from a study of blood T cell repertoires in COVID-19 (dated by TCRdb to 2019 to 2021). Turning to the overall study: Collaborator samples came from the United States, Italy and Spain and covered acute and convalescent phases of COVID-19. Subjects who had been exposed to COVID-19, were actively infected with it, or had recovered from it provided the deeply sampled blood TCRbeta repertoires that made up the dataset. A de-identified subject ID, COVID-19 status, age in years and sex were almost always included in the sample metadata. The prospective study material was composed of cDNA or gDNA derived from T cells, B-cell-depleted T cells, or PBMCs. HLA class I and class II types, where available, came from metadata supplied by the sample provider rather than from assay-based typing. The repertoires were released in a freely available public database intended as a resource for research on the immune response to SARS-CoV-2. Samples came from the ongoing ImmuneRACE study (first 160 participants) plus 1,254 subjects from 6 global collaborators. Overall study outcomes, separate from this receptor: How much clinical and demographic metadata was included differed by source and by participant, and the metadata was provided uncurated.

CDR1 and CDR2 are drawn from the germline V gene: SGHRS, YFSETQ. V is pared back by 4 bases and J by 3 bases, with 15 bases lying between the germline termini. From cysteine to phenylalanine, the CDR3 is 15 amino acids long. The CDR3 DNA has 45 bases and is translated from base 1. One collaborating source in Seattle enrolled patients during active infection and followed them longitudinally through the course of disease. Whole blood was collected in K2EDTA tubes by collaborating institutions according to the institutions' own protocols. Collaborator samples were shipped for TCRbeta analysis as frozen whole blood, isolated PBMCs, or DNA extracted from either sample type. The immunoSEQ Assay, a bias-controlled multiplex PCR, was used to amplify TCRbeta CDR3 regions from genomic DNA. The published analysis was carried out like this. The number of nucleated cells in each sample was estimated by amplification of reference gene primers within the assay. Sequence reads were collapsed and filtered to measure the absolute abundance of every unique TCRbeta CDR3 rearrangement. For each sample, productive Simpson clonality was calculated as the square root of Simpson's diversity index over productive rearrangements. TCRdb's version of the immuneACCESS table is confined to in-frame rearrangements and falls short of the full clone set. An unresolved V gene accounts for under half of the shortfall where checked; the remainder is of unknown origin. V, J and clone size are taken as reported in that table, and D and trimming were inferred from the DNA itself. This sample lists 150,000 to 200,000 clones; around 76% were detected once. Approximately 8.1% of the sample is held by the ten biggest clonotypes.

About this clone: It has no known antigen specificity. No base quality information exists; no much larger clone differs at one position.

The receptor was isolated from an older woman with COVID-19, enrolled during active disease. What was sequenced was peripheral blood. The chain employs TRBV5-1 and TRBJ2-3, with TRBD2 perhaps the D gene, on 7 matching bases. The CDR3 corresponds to CASSPLGGLTDTQYF. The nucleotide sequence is TGCGCCAGCAGCCCCTTGGGGGGGCTGACAGATACGCAGTATTTT.